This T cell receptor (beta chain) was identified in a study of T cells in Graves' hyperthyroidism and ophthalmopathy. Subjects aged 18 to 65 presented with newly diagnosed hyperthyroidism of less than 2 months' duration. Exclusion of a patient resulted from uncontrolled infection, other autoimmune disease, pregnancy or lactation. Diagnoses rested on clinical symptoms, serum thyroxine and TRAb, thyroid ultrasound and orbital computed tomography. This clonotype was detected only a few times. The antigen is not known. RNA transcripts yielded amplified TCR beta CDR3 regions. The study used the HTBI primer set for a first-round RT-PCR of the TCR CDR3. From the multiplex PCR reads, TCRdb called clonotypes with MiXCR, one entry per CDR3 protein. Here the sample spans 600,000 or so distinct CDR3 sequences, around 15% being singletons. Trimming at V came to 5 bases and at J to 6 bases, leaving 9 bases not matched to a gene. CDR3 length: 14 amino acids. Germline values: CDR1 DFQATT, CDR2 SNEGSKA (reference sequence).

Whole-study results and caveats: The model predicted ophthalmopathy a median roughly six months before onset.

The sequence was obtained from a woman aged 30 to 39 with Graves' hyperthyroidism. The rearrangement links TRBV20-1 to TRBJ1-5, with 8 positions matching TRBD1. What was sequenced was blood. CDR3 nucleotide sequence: TGCAGTGCTCCCCGGCAGGGGGCCTTTCAGCCCCAGCATTTT. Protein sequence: CSAPRQGAFQPQHF.